The entry below describes one TCR beta chain. These data originate in a study of CD8 T cells in Susac syndrome. Overall study context: Within the sequenced Susac syndrome patient group, five or six exhibited active disease and roughly 8 were in remission.

There are 15 residues in the CDR3. Looked up from germline, CDR1 is SQVTM and CDR2 is ANQGSEA. V lost 6 bases to trimming and J lost 0 bases; unmatched junction nucleotides: 2. An input of roughly 0.5 to 1 ug of RNA was subjected to reverse transcription using random hexamers. In TCRdb, the immunoSEQ multiplex PCR reads were re-called with MiXCR into one record per CDR3 protein. The sample carries around 140,000 distinct CDR3 sequences, approximately 95% recorded once. The TCR sequence derives from a human donor with Susac syndrome. Sequencing was carried out using CD4+ T cells from PBMCs. The gene calls are TRBV29-1 and TRBJ2-6; TRBD1 matches at 10 bases. In DNA, the CDR3 is TGCAGCGTAGGGACAGGGGTCTCTGGGGCCAACGTCCTGACTTTC. It specifies CSVGTGVSGANVLTF.